The clone carrying this TCR beta chain was counted at least ten times. Its antigen remains unknown. The 5'RACE method, run with constant-segment primers, produced TCR alpha and TCR beta cDNA libraries (carrying sample barcodes and UMIs). MiXCR, run by TCRdb on the 5' RACE reads, gives a single entry per CDR3 protein. The data show 390,000 or so distinct CDR3 sequences, 16% seen once. The sample originates from a study of T-cell memory formation after mild COVID-19. Study background: TCR clusters mostly belonged to single donors.

The CDR3 length is 11 residues. V lost 8 bases, J lost 2 bases, and 4 bases lay in between. Per germline, CDR1 SEHNR and CDR2 FQNEAQ (reference sequence). Study-wide points: Those CD4+ clones that contracted were mainly in CM and EM (CD8+ ones in EMRA). SARS-CoV-2 specificity of second-wave clones peaking day 37 was unconfirmed.

V is TRBV7-9 and J is TRBJ2-1; no firm D call. The TCR originated in a man aged 18-30 years who had mild COVID-19 (a few samples of this study predate the infection). Cell type and time point are not known. The specimen sequenced was PBMCs or a T cell subset sorted from them (not recorded which). The CDR3 nucleotides are TGTGCCAGCGGCACCTACAATGAGCAGTTCTTC. It translates to CASGTYNEQFF.